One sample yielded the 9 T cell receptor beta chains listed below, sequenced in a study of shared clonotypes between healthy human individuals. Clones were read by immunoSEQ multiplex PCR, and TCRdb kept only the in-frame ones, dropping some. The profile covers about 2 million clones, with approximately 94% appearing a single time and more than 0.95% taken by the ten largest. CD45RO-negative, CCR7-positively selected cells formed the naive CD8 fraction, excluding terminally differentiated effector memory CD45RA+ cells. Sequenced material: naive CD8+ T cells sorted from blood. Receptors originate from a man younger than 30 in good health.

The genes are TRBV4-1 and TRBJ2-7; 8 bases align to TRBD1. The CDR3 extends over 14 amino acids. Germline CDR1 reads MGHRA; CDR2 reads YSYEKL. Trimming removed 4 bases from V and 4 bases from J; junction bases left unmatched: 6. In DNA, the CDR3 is TGCGCCAGCAGCCCCAGGGGGCTAGAGTACGAGCAGTACTTC. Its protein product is CASSPRGLEYEQYF.

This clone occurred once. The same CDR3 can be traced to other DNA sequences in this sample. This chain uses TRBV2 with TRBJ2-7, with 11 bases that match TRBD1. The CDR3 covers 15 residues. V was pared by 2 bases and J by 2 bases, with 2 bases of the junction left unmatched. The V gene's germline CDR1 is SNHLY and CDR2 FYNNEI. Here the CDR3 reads CASSETGQGAYEQYF. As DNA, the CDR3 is TGTGCCAGCAGTGAAACGGGACAGGGGGCCTACGAGCAGTACTTC.

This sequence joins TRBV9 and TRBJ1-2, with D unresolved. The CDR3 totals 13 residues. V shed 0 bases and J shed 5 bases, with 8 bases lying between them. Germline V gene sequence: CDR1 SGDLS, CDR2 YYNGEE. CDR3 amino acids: CASSVDGEYGYTF. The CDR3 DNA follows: TGTGCCAGCAGCGTAGACGGGGAGTATGGCTACACCTTC.

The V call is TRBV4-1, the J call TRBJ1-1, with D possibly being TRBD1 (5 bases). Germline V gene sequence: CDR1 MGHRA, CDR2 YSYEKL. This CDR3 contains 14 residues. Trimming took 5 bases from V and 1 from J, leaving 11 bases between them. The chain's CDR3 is CASSLRQWNTEAFF. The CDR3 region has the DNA TGCGCCAGCAGCTTACGACAGTGGAACACTGAAGCTTTCTTT.

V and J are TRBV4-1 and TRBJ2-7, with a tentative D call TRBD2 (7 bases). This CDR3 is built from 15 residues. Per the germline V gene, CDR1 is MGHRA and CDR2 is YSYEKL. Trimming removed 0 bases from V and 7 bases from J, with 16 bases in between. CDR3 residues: CASSQDGGGAAEQYF. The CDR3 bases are TGCGCCAGCAGCCAAGACGGTGGGGGGGCGGCTGAGCAGTACTTC.

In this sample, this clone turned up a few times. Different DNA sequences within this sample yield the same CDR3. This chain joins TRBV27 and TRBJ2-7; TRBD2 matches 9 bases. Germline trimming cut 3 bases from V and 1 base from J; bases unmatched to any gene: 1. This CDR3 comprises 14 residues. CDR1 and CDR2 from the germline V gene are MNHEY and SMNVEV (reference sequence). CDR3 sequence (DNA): TGTGCCAGCAGTTTTAGCGGGAGTTCCTACGAGCAGTACTTC. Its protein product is CASSFSGSSYEQYF.

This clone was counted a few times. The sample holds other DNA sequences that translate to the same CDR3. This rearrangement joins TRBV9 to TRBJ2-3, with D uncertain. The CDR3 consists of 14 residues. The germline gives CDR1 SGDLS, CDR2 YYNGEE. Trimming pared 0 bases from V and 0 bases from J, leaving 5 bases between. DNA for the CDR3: TGTGCCAGCAGCGTAGACGGTAGCACAGATACGCAGTATTTT. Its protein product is CASSVDGSTDTQYF.

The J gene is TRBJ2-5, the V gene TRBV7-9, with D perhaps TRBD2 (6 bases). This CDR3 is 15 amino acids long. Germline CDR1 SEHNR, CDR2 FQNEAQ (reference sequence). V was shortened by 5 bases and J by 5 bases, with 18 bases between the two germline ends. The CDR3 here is CASSLKDGRLETQYF. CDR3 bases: TGTGCCAGCAGCCTAAAAGATGGGAGGTTGGAGACCCAGTACTTC.

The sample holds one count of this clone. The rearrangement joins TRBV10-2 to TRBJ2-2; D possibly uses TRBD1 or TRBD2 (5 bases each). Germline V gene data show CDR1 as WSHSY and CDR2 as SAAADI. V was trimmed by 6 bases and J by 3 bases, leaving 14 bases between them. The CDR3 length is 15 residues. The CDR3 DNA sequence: TGCGCCAGCAGGTCCGGGGCCGGGGACACCGGGGAGCTGTTTTTT. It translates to CASRSGAGDTGELFF.